This is a list of T cell receptor beta chains from one sample in a study of T cell repertoires in cytomegalovirus infection. TCRdb processed the reads anew with MiXCR; each CDR3 protein has one entry. The sample records roughly 570,000 distinct CDR3 sequences, around two fifths being singletons. These receptors lack a known antigen. This specimen was cultured PBMCs, taken from culture after CMV antigen stimulation. These receptor sequences come from a human donor in good health (CMV status not recorded). Some clones in this sample may be carry-over from other donors' samples. Each CDR3 is given with its conserved first and last residue. Fields, in order: D gene, clone size, J gene, V gene, CDR3 protein, CDR3 DNA. The D gene is left open where the match is weak. Clone sizes are given selectively: once, few, many, or a class where the clone is expanded.

>TRBD1|NA|TRBJ1-2|TRBV4-1
CASSQSTGTPYGYTF
TGCGCCAGCAGCCAATCGACAGGGACGCCCTATGGCTACACCTTC
>NA|NA|TRBJ2-1|TRBV5-1
CASSQQQGNEQFF
TGCGCCAGCAGTCAACAACAGGGAAATGAGCAGTTCTTC
>TRBD1|NA|TRBJ1-6|TRBV12-3/TRBV12-4
CASRGTDNSPLHF
TGTGCCAGCAGAGGGACAGATAATTCACCCCTCCACTTT
>NA|once|TRBJ2-5|TRBV7-2
CASSLIGHETQYF
TGTGCCAGCAGCTTAATCGGGCATGAGACCCAGTACTTC
>NA|few|TRBJ2-2|TRBV7-2
CAIRAANTGELFF
TGTGCCATTCGGGCGGCGAACACCGGGGAGCTGTTTTTT
>NA|once|TRBJ2-5|TRBV20-1
CSAVQGLTETQYF
TGCAGTGCGGTTCAGGGACTGACGGAGACCCAGTACTTC
>NA|few|TRBJ1-6|TRBV12-5
CASGFVTGVNSPLHF
TGTGCTAGTGGTTTCGTGACGGGAGTGAATTCACCCCTCCACTTT
>NA|NA|TRBJ2-7|TRBV5-4
CASRPPDSYEQYF
TGTGCCAGCAGACCGCCCGACTCCTACGAGCAGTACTTC
>TRBD1|NA|TRBJ2-7|TRBV7-6
CASYPPGQTYEQYF
TGTGCCAGTTATCCCCCGGGACAGACCTACGAGCAGTACTTC
>NA|NA|TRBJ2-1|TRBV7-6
CASSPRGAPTNEQFF
TGTGCCAGCAGCCCACGGGGAGCCCCCACCAATGAGCAGTTCTTC
>NA|NA|TRBJ1-2|TRBV12-3/TRBV12-4
CASTRALEGYTF
TGTGCCAGCACCAGAGCGTTAGAGGGCTACACCTTC
>NA|NA|TRBJ1-1|TRBV12-3/TRBV12-4
CASSFGVPEAFF
TGTGCCAGCAGTTTCGGGGTCCCTGAAGCTTTCTTT
>NA|NA|TRBJ2-7|TRBV2
CASSFQGRDEQYF
TGTGCCAGCAGCTTCCAGGGGCGAGACGAGCAGTACTTC
>NA|NA|TRBJ1-5|TRBV2
CASAEQGGQPQHF
TGTGCCAGCGCGGAGCAGGGCGGGCAGCCCCAGCATTTT
>NA|few|TRBJ2-3|TRBV7-2
CASSLAGGPSTDTQYF
TGTGCCAGCAGCTTAGCCGGTGGACCCAGCACAGATACGCAGTATTTT
>NA|NA|TRBJ2-1|TRBV14
CASSLRRDGPNEQFF
TGTGCCAGCAGCCTACGACGGGATGGACCAAATGAGCAGTTCTTC
>NA|NA|TRBJ2-1|TRBV19
CASSKQGRDPYNEQFF
TGTGCCAGTAGTAAACAGGGGAGGGACCCCTACAATGAGCAGTTCTTC
>TRBD2|NA|TRBJ2-7|TRBV7-8
CASSLGLGLAVREQYF
TGTGCCAGCAGCTTAGGGCTTGGACTAGCGGTCCGCGAGCAGTACTTC
>TRBD2|many|TRBJ2-5|TRBV7-2
CASSLAGTSGQETQYF
TGTGCCAGCAGCTTAGCAGGGACTAGCGGGCAAGAGACCCAGTACTTC
>TRBD2|NA|TRBJ2-3|TRBV7-9
CASSPKRGGLADTQYF
TGTGCCAGCAGCCCCAAGCGGGGGGGCCTCGCAGATACGCAGTATTTT
>NA|many|TRBJ1-1|TRBV7-2
CASSFYRSNTEAFF
TGTGCCAGCAGCTTTTACAGGTCGAACACTGAAGCTTTCTTT
>NA|NA|TRBJ2-1|TRBV7-2
CASSLVGDSLVSYEQFF
TGTGCCAGCAGCTTAGTAGGGGACTCGCTTGTGTCATATGAGCAGTTCTTC
>TRBD1|few|TRBJ2-5|TRBV12-3/TRBV12-4
CASTSQDRPSETQYF
TGTGCCAGCACCTCCCAGGACAGGCCCTCGGAGACCCAGTACTTC
>TRBD1|NA|TRBJ1-2|TRBV4-2
CASSIRQGWDYGYTF
TGTGCCAGCAGCATCCGACAGGGATGGGACTATGGCTACACCTTC
>NA|many|TRBJ1-2|TRBV4-3
CASSQDWQHYGYTF
TGCGCCAGCAGCCAAGATTGGCAGCACTATGGCTACACCTTC
>TRBD1|NA|TRBJ1-3|TRBV12-3/TRBV12-4
CASSYGTGGSGNTIYF
TGTGCCAGCAGTTATGGGACAGGGGGCTCTGGAAACACCATATATTTT
>NA|NA|TRBJ1-4|TRBV6-7
CASSYSIGCNEKLFF
TGTGCCAGCAGTTACTCGATCGGGTGTAATGAAAAACTGTTTTTT
>TRBD2|many|TRBJ2-7|TRBV7-2
CASSLGASGSMREQYF
TGTGCCAGCAGCTTAGGGGCTAGCGGGAGTATGAGAGAGCAGTACTTC
>NA|NA|TRBJ1-1|TRBV5-4
CASSPEVGGRRTEAFF
TGTGCCAGCAGCCCGGAAGTGGGGGGACGGCGGACTGAAGCTTTCTTT
>TRBD2|few|TRBJ2-5|TRBV7-9
CASSLVLAGIWETQYF
TGTGCCAGCAGCTTAGTACTAGCGGGAATTTGGGAGACCCAGTACTTC
>NA|few|TRBJ2-5|TRBV5-1
CASSLKLAGETQYF
TGCGCCAGCAGCTTGAAACTAGCTGGGGAGACCCAGTACTTC
>NA|NA|TRBJ1-6|TRBV11-2
CASSLDPRGNSPLHF
TGTGCCAGCAGCTTAGACCCCAGGGGAAATTCACCCCTCCACTTT
>NA|NA|TRBJ2-1|TRBV7-9
CASSLALRGEQFF
TGTGCCAGCAGCTTAGCGCTCCGCGGAGAGCAGTTCTTC
>TRBD1|few|TRBJ1-5|TRBV12-3/TRBV12-4
CASPGTGNSNQPQHF
TGTGCCAGCCCCGGGACAGGGAATAGCAATCAGCCCCAGCATTTT
>TRBD2|few|TRBJ2-2|TRBV11-2
CASSSPSGGYTGELFF
TGTGCCAGCAGCTCTCCTAGCGGGGGCTACACCGGGGAGCTGTTTTTT
>NA|NA|TRBJ2-7|TRBV7-2
CASSLNGQRDYEQYF
TGTGCCAGCAGCTTAAATGGTCAGCGCGACTACGAGCAGTACTTC
>TRBD1|few|TRBJ1-2|TRBV2
CANTPLGTAGGYTF
TGTGCCAACACCCCGCTGGGGACAGCTGGGGGCTACACCTTC
>NA|NA|TRBJ2-7|TRBV12-3/TRBV12-4
CASSLRVPYEQYF
TGTGCCAGCAGTCTCCGGGTCCCCTACGAGCAGTACTTC
>TRBD2|NA|TRBJ2-3|TRBV7-2
CASSSFLAGVSTDTQYF
TGTGCCAGCAGCTCTTTTCTAGCGGGGGTGAGCACAGATACGCAGTATTTT
>TRBD1|NA|TRBJ2-1|TRBV6-2/TRBV6-3
CASRGYVDRVGNEQFF
TGTGCCAGCAGGGGGTACGTCGACAGGGTGGGCAATGAGCAGTTCTTC
>TRBD1|NA|TRBJ2-2|TRBV6-6
CASNPTGGADTGELFF
TGTGCCAGCAACCCAACAGGGGGCGCCGACACCGGGGAGCTGTTTTTT
>NA|NA|TRBJ1-6|TRBV6-6
CASSYGGFSPLHF
TGTGCCAGCAGTTACGGCGGTTTTTCACCCCTCCACTTT
>TRBD1|NA|TRBJ1-2|TRBV7-9
CASSRDSTAYGYTF
TGTGCCAGCAGCCGGGACAGCACAGCTTATGGCTACACCTTC
>NA|once|TRBJ2-2|TRBV12-3/TRBV12-4
CASSGVGVTGELFF
TGTGCCAGCAGTGGAGTAGGAGTCACCGGGGAGCTGTTTTTT
>NA|NA|TRBJ2-1|TRBV12-3/TRBV12-4
CASRPRVIGNEQFF
TGTGCCAGCAGACCTAGGGTTATCGGGAATGAGCAGTTCTTC
>NA|NA|TRBJ2-5|TRBV6-1
CASSYFDVTQYF
TGTGCCAGCAGCTACTTCGATGTCACCCAGTACTTC
>NA|NA|TRBJ2-3|TRBV15
CATTSGANTDTQYF
TGTGCCACCACCAGTGGAGCGAACACAGATACGCAGTATTTT
>NA|NA|TRBJ1-1|TRBV5-4
CASSRDSTEAFF
TGTGCCAGCAGCAGAGACAGTACTGAAGCTTTCTTT
>TRBD1|few|TRBJ1-6|TRBV20-1
CSGLTGGRDNSPLHF
TGCAGTGGACTGACAGGGGGCAGAGATAATTCACCCCTCCACTTT
>NA|NA|TRBJ2-2|TRBV11-2
CASSLDGYYYTGELFF
TGTGCCAGCAGCTTAGATGGCTACTACTACACCGGGGAGCTGTTTTTT
>TRBD1|NA|TRBJ2-2|TRBV12-3/TRBV12-4
CASSPGQGWAGELFF
TGTGCCAGCAGTCCGGGACAGGGGTGGGCCGGGGAGCTGTTTTTT
>NA|NA|TRBJ1-1|TRBV2
CASSTGEGTEAFF
TGTGCCAGCAGTACGGGGGAAGGCACTGAAGCTTTCTTT
>NA|few|TRBJ2-2|TRBV7-2
CASSFAPAMAGELFF
TGTGCCAGCAGCTTTGCCCCCGCAATGGCCGGGGAGCTGTTTTTT